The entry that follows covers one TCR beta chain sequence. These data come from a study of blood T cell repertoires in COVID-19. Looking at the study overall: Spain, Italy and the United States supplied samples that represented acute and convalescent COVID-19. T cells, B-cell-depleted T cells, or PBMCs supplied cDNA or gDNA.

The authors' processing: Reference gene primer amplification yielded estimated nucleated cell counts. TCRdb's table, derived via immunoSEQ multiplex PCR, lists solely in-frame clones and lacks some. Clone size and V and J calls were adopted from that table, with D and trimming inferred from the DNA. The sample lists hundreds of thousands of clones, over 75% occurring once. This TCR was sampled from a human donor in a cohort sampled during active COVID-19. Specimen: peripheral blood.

The CDR3 region is CASRGLGGASEQYF. The DNA of the CDR3 is TGTGCCAGCAGGGGACTCGGGGGGGCTAGCGAGCAGTACTTC. The chain has TRBV27 and TRBJ2-7; 8 bases fit TRBD2. V lost 6 bases and J lost 6; bases outside the gene matches: 10. The CDR3 contains 14 residues. Germline values: CDR1 MNHEY, CDR2 SMNVEV (reference sequence).